A single sample gave rise to the 28 T cell receptor beta chains below, sequenced in a study of T-cell memory formation after mild COVID-19. MiXCR, run by TCRdb on the 5' RACE reads, gives a single entry per CDR3 protein. This table holds roughly 310,000 distinct CDR3 sequences, 15% to 20% found once. Sequences were obtained from PBMCs or a T cell subset sorted from them (not recorded which). These receptors originate from a man aged 18 to 29 who had mild COVID-19 (a few samples of this study predate the infection). Cell type and time point are not known.

The V and J genes are TRBV15 and TRBJ2-3; TRBD2 matches 7 bases. The J segment lost 1 base and the V segment lost 3 bases, leaving 4 bases of the junction unmatched. CDR3 length: 15 amino acids. In germline, CDR1 is LNHNV, CDR2 YYDKDF (reference sequence). The CDR3 region is CATSRTRGGTDTQYF. The CDR3 region has the DNA TGTGCCACCAGCAGGACACGGGGGGGCACAGATACGCAGTATTTT. The entire variable domain, with the rest obtained from reference TRBV15 and TRBJ2-3, is as follows: DAMVIQNPRYQVTQFGKPVTLSCSQTLNHNVMYWYQQKSSQAPKLLFHYYDKDFNNEADTPDNFQSRRPNTSFCFLDIRSPGLGDTAMYLCATSRTRGGTDTQYFGPGTRLTVL.

Ten or more counts support this clonotype. V gene TRBV11-2 combines with J gene TRBJ2-1; D is possibly TRBD2 (5 bases). The germline CDR1 and CDR2 sequences are SGHAT and FQNNGV. Trimming left V 3 bases short and J 5 bases short, with 11 bases between. CDR3 length equals 14 residues. The CDR3 reads CASSLSDYHNEQFF. The CDR3 DNA reads as TGTGCCAGCAGCTTGTCTGACTATCACAATGAGCAGTTCTTC.

DNA of the CDR3: TGTGCTAGTGGTATCGGGACCGTTCCTCCGCAGTACTTC. Its protein is CASGIGTVPPQYF. The rearrangement links TRBV12-5 to TRBJ2-7; tentatively, D is TRBD1 or TRBD2 (5 bases each). CDR1 is LGHNT, CDR2 FRNRAP, per germline. The CDR3 covers 13 residues. Trimming took off 5 bases at V and 9 bases at J, with 17 bases between the two ends.

The table lists this clonotype with a few counts. DNA for the CDR3: TGTGCCAGCAGGAGACAGGGGGAAGATGAGCAGTTCTTC. This translates into CASRRQGEDEQFF. This sequence joins TRBV3-1 and TRBJ2-1, with 9 bases aligning to TRBD1. Germline V CDR1 and CDR2: LGHDT, YNNKEL (reference sequence). The length of the CDR3 is 13 residues. V lost 6 bases to trimming and J lost 8 bases; unmatched junction nucleotides: 5.

V usage is TRBV12-3 or TRBV12-4 and J usage is TRBJ2-7; D not certain. CDR3 length: 11 amino acids. V lost 3 bases and J lost 12, with 12 bases in between. The CDR3 loop is CASSLVGNPYF. Written as DNA, the CDR3 is TGTGCCAGCAGTTTGGTTGGGAACCCGTACTTC.

This clonotype was seen repeatedly, ten times or more. The chain has TRBV20-1 and TRBJ2-1; D perhaps matches TRBD2 (7 bases). The CDR3 consists of 15 residues. Germline values: CDR1 DFQATT, CDR2 SNEGSKA (reference sequence). The V gene lost 6 bases and the J gene lost 10 bases, with 25 bases spanning the gap. CDR3 coding DNA: TGCAGTGCCTGTACGGGGGGCTCCTATTCGGGGGAGCAGTTCTTC. Its protein product is CSACTGGSYSGEQFF.

V usage is TRBV12-3 or TRBV12-4 and J usage is TRBJ2-1, with unresolved D. V lost 6 bases and J lost 13, with 16 bases in between. The CDR3 is 12 amino acids. The CDR3 nucleotides are TGTGCCAGCAGAAACGGACCTGGAACTCAGTTCTTC. Translating it yields CASRNGPGTQFF.

This CDR3 is CASSFPGETEAFF. As DNA, the CDR3 is TGTGCCAGCAGTTTCCCCGGGGAGACTGAAGCTTTCTTT. V and J are TRBV12-3 or TRBV12-4 and TRBJ1-1; no reliable D call. The CDR3 contains 13 residues. Trimming stripped 3 bases from V and 5 bases from J, with 10 bases between.

The gene calls are TRBV7-3 and TRBJ2-3, with 7 bases lining up with TRBD2. This CDR3 spans 15 amino acids. Germline-derived CDR1 and CDR2 are SGHTA and FQGTGA. V lost 3 bases to trimming and J lost 7 bases; unmatched junction nucleotides: 10. The CDR3 region has the DNA TGTGCCAGCAGCTTGAGAGGGAGGGGTCCAAATACGCAGTATTTT. Translated: CASSLRGRGPNTQYF.

The gene calls are TRBV9 and TRBJ1-1; no reliable D call. The germline gives CDR1 SGDLS, CDR2 YYNGEE. V was clipped by 0 bases and J by 3 bases, with 9 bases between them. The CDR3 runs 14 residues. The CDR3 DNA reads TGTGCCAGCAGCGTAGGCGAAGGGTACACTGAAGCTTTCTTT. Residues: CASSVGEGYTEAFF.

This clonotype was counted between two and nine times. The rearrangement joins TRBV12-3 or TRBV12-4 to TRBJ1-3; possibly TRBD1 for D (5 bases). With 3 bases removed from V and 0 bases from J, the gap between germline ends came to 15 bases. The CDR3 has 17 residues. The CDR3 DNA reads as TGTGCCAGCAGTTTGGCAGGTGACAGCCTCTCTGGAAACACCATATATTTT. Translating it yields CASSLAGDSLSGNTIYF.

This clonotype was observed a few times. The rearrangement joins TRBV24-1 to TRBJ2-5, with D hard to call. The CDR3 extends over 13 amino acids. The V and J ends lost 2 bases and 5 bases respectively, with 8 bases between them. The V gene's germline CDR1 is KGHDR and CDR2 SFDVKD. The CDR3 nucleotides read TGTGCCACCAGTGATTCGAGTAGGGAGACCCAGTACTTC. It yields the protein CATSDSSRETQYF.

The V and J genes are TRBV20-1 and TRBJ2-5; D gene unclear. V lost 3 bases, J lost 1 base, and 9 bases lay in between. CDR3 length: 13 amino acids. In germline, CDR1 is DFQATT, CDR2 SNEGSKA (reference sequence). The CDR3 DNA reads TGCAGTGCTAGGGCGAGTCTCCAAGAGACCCAGTACTTC. Encoded protein: CSARASLQETQYF.

To note about this clonotype: Germline and junction disagree at one end, which may indicate a read error. The chain combines TRBV7-2 with TRBJ2-7, with TRBD2 matching over 7 bases. This CDR3 has 14 amino acids. Germline CDR1 reads SGHTA; CDR2 reads FQGNSA. The CDR3: CARSLAGGDYEQYF. CDR3 coding DNA: TGTGCCAGAAGCTTAGCGGGCGGGGACTACGAGCAGTACTTC. Based on the CDR3 plus reference TRBV7-2 and TRBJ2-7, the full variable domain is GAGVSQSPSNKVTEKGKDVELRCDPISGHTALYWYRQSLGQGLEFLIYFQGNSAPDKSGLPSDRFSAERTGGSVSTLTIQRTQQEDSAVYLCARSLAGGDYEQYFGPGTRLTVT.

The V gene is TRBV11-1, the J gene TRBJ2-4; TRBD2 is a possible D gene (6 bases). The length of the CDR3 is 13 residues. Trimming stripped 4 bases from V and 6 bases from J, with 10 bases between. CDR1 is SGHAT, CDR2 FQDESV, per germline (reference sequence). CDR3 bases: TGTGCCAGCAGCTGGGGGGAGACAAACATTCAGTACTTC. Its protein product is CASSWGETNIQYF.

The V call is TRBV27, the J call TRBJ2-1, with 11 bases matching TRBD1. Unmatched junction bases numbered 19, after V lost 5 bases and J lost 7 bases. Per germline, CDR1 MNHEY and CDR2 SMNVEV (reference sequence). The CDR3 has 19 residues. For the CDR3, the DNA is TGTGCCAGCAGTCTCCGTTTTAAGGACAGGGGGCTTCTTGGGAATGAGCAGTTCTTC. It encodes CASSLRFKDRGLLGNEQFF.

This clonotype was seen ten or more times. The J gene is TRBJ2-3, the V gene TRBV27; D remains unclear. The germline CDR1 and CDR2 sequences are MNHEY and SMNVEV (reference sequence). This CDR3 contains 13 residues. V was pared by 5 bases and J by 3 bases, with 9 bases between. DNA for the CDR3: TGTGCCAGCAGTCCCCATACAACAGATACGCAGTATTTT. Protein: CASSPHTTDTQYF.

V gene TRBV24-1 combines with J gene TRBJ2-3; 11 nucleotides agree with TRBD1. Unmatched junction bases numbered 13, after V lost 5 bases and J lost 4 bases. This CDR3 region has 18 residues. CDR1 and CDR2 (germline): KGHDR, SFDVKD. The DNA of the CDR3 is TGTGCCACCAGTGTCGCAGACGGACAGGGGGCTGAGTCAGATACGCAGTATTTT. Translating gives CATSVADGQGAESDTQYF.

The rearrangement uses TRBV7-2 and TRBJ2-5, with 7 bases that match TRBD1. Trimming cost V 3 bases and J 5 bases; bases outside gene matches: 6. Germline assignment: CDR1 SGHTA and CDR2 FQGNSA. The CDR3 has 14 residues. CDR3 protein: CASSFLTGMETQYF. The DNA of the CDR3 is TGTGCCAGCAGCTTTTTGACAGGGATGGAGACCCAGTACTTC.

This clonotype occurred a few times. This chain connects TRBV6-1 to TRBJ2-7; D unresolved. The CDR3 extends over 12 amino acids. Trimming cost V 3 bases and J 4 bases, with 7 bases left between them. Germline loops: CDR1 MNHNS, CDR2 SASEGT. For the CDR3, the DNA is TGTGCCAGCAGTGAGACCTTATACGAGCAGTACTTC. Protein: CASSETLYEQYF.

The V gene is TRBV10-3, the J gene TRBJ1-1; 8 positions agree with TRBD1. Germline V gives CDR1 ENHRY, CDR2 SYGVKD. The CDR3 is 13 residues long. V lost 6 bases to trimming and J lost 1 base; unmatched junction nucleotides: 1. The CDR3 loop reads CAIRGQENTEAFF. In DNA, the CDR3 is TGTGCCATCAGGGGACAGGAGAACACTGAAGCTTTCTTT.

Ten or more counts support this clonotype. The J gene is TRBJ2-2, the V gene TRBV6-5, with 7 bases that match TRBD1. The CDR3 is 16 amino acids. With V trimmed by 2 bases and J by 0 bases, 3 bases remained unmatched. CDR1 and CDR2 (germline): MNHEY, SVGAGI. DNA for the CDR3: TGTGCCAGCAGTTACAGGGGGCGACCGAACACCGGGGAGCTGTTTTTT. It specifies CASSYRGRPNTGELFF.

Only a few counts were recorded for this clonotype. The chain uses TRBV7-9 and TRBJ2-7, with D unresolved. The V end was cut by 5 bases, the J end by 5 bases, with 13 bases between. Germline CDR1 reads SEHNR; CDR2 reads FQNEAQ (reference sequence). This CDR3 contains 13 residues. This chain's CDR3 is CASSAGPRDEQYF. CDR3 sequence (DNA): TGTGCCAGCAGCGCCGGGCCCCGGGACGAGCAGTACTTC.

This clonotype was counted between two and nine times. The chain carries TRBV7-3 and TRBJ2-6; D is possibly TRBD2 (6 bases). The germline V gene has CDR1 SGHTA and CDR2 FQGTGA. The V and J ends lost 5 bases and 2 bases respectively, with 13 bases between them. This CDR3 is 16 amino acids long. The CDR3 DNA reads as TGTGCCAGCAGCGTTACCGGGACTCCTGGGGCCAACGTCCTGACTTTC. Protein product: CASSVTGTPGANVLTF.

This clonotype has only a few counts. The chain carries TRBV4-1 and TRBJ1-5; 9 bases agree with TRBD1. This CDR3 spans 17 amino acids. Germline values: CDR1 MGHRA, CDR2 YSYEKL. V lost 1 base, J lost 6 bases, and 10 bases stayed unmatched. In nucleotides, the CDR3 is TGCGCCAGCAGCCAAGTCCTTGGACAGGGGTTGCCTCAGCCCCAGCATTTT. Translating it yields CASSQVLGQGLPQPQHF.

This clonotype appeared many times. The genes are TRBV24-1 and TRBJ2-3; TRBD1 aligns across 8 bases. V was pared by 2 bases and J by 2 bases, with 2 bases of the junction left unmatched. The CDR3 length is 15 residues. Germline CDR1 KGHDR, CDR2 SFDVKD. CDR3 bases: TGTGCCACCAGTGATTCGCAGGGGGCCACAGATACGCAGTATTTT. Translation: CATSDSQGATDTQYF.

The chain employs TRBV12-3 or TRBV12-4 and TRBJ2-7; D is unclear. The CDR3 is 14 residues long. Trimming took off 5 bases at V and 4 bases at J, with 15 bases between the two ends. The CDR3 coding sequence is TGTGCCAGCAGTCTCCAAGGCCTCGGGTACGAGCAGTACTTC. It yields the protein CASSLQGLGYEQYF.

The table lists this clonotype with many counts. The rearrangement joins TRBV20-1 to TRBJ1-2, with 10 bases identical to TRBD1. CDR3 length: 14 amino acids. The V and J ends lost 6 bases and 4 bases, in that order; junction bases with no gene match: 8. Germline CDR1 DFQATT, CDR2 SNEGSKA (reference sequence). For the CDR3, the DNA is TGCAGTGCCCGCCTGGACAGGGGGTTCTATGGCTACACCTTC. Its protein is CSARLDRGFYGYTF.